A selection of T cell receptor beta chains follows, all from one sample in a study of cytomegalovirus exposure and HLA in healthy donors. TCRdb keeps only in-frame clones here, not all; method: immunoSEQ multiplex PCR. The sample lists under 200,000 clones; 83% were seen once. Sequenced: PBMCs. The receptors shown here come from a man aged 40-50 years in good health and CMV-seropositive. CDR3s include the opening cysteine and the closing phenylalanine or tryptophan. A D gene is named only where the DNA matches it firmly.

J	D	V	DNA	CDR3
TRBJ2-7	TRBD1	TRBV20-1	TGCAGTGCTATCGACAGGGTCGAGCAGTACTTC	CSAIDRVEQYF
TRBJ2-1	TRBD2	TRBV5-1	TGCGCCTGTTCCGGGACTAGCGGGAGTAATGAGCAGTTCTTC	CACSGTSGSNEQFF
TRBJ2-1	NA	TRBV11-2	TGTGCCAGCAGCCGACAGGGGAGGGACAATGAGCAGTTCTTC	CASSRQGRDNEQFF
TRBJ2-7	TRBD1	TRBV7-2	TGTGCCAGCAGCCAACGACAGGGCCGGTCCTACGAGCAGTACTTC	CASSQRQGRSYEQYF
TRBJ1-1	TRBD1	TRBV28	TGTGCCAGCGGACAGGGGGCCAGTGAAGCTTTCTTT	CASGQGASEAFF
TRBJ2-1	TRBD2	TRBV5-1	TGCGCCAGCAGCTTGGCAGCGGGACCCCACAATGAGCAGTTCTTC	CASSLAAGPHNEQFF
TRBJ2-1	NA	TRBV5-4	TGTGCCAGCAGCTCCGGGACTTTCTCCTACAATGAGCAGTTCTTC	CASSSGTFSYNEQFF
TRBJ1-2	NA	TRBV2	TGTGCTACAAGGAAAGGGGCAGGACCCTATGGCTACACCTTC	CATRKGAGPYGYTF
TRBJ2-3	NA	TRBV30	TGTGCCTGGAGGTCGGGAGTGATAGTTAGCACAGATACGCAGTATTTT	CAWRSGVIVSTDTQYF
TRBJ2-7	NA	TRBV2	TGTGCCAGCAGTGCTCCACTAGCTGCTCCCTCCTACGAGCAGTACTTC	CASSAPLAAPSYEQYF
TRBJ1-4	NA	TRBV15	TGTGCCACCAGCAGAGGAGGCCAGGGTGAGGAAAAACTGTTTTTT	CATSRGGQGEEKLFF
TRBJ2-7	NA	TRBV28	TGTGCCAGCAGTTTGGCAGGGCCGGGCGAGCAGTACTTC	CASSLAGPGEQYF
TRBJ2-5	NA	TRBV5-1	TGCGCCAGCAGCTTGGCAGGGCTCCAAGAGACCCAGTACTTC	CASSLAGLQETQYF
TRBJ1-4	NA	TRBV27	TGTGCCAGCAGACAGAAGACGGGAGTAGCCGAAAAACTGTTTTTT	CASRQKTGVAEKLFF
TRBJ1-4	NA	TRBV12-5	TGTGCTAGTGGTCGAACCCTCGGACAGCTGAAAAACGAAAAACTGTTTTTT	CASGRTLGQLKNEKLFF
TRBJ2-7	NA	TRBV27	TGTGCCAGCAGTGTATCGGGACTCTACCCTAGGCAGTACTTC	CASSVSGLYPRQYF
TRBJ2-3	TRBD2	TRBV5-1	TGCGCCAGCAGCCTGGACGGACAAGCCGGGGGGGATACGCAGTATTTT	CASSLDGQAGGDTQYF
TRBJ2-1	NA	TRBV9	TGTGCCAGCAGCGTAGGTCCTAGTTCCCACAATGAGCAGTTCTTC	CASSVGPSSHNEQFF
TRBJ2-1	TRBD2	TRBV13	TGTGCCAGCAGCCGGACTAGCGGGTCGTACAATGAGCAGTTCTTC	CASSRTSGSYNEQFF
TRBJ1-2	NA	TRBV28	TGTGCCAGCAGTTCCACTCACCTACGGGGAGGCTACACCTTC	CASSSTHLRGGYTF
TRBJ1-1	NA	TRBV29-1	TGCAGCGCCTCAATGAAGCGCGACACTGAAGCTTTCTTT	CSASMKRDTEAFF
TRBJ2-3	NA	TRBV30	TGTGCCTGGAGTGGGGAGACGAGAGATACGCAGTATTTT	CAWSGETRDTQYF
TRBJ2-1	TRBD2	TRBV20-1	TGCAGTTTTAGCGGGAGTGACGGGCAGTTCTTC	CSFSGSDGQFF
TRBJ2-7	NA	TRBV7-8	TGTGCCAGCAGCTTAGTCCCCGTTTTTTCTGCCCTACCCTACGAGCAGTACTTC	CASSLVPVFSALPYEQYF
TRBJ2-7	TRBD2	TRBV7-6	TGTGCCAGCAGCTTAGCGGTAGCGGGAGGCCCTAACCAGCAGTACTTC	CASSLAVAGGPNQQYF
TRBJ2-5	NA	TRBV7-2	TGTGCCAGCAGCTTAGTTCCTCAGCGCTCTCAAGAGACCCAGTACTTC	CASSLVPQRSQETQYF
TRBJ2-1	TRBD2	TRBV5-1	TGCGCCAGCGCTAGCGGGGGAGTCAATGAGCAGTTCTTC	CASASGGVNEQFF
TRBJ2-7	TRBD1	TRBV7-2	TGTGCCAGCAGCCTCTCAGACAGGGGGCTCGACGAGCAGTACTTC	CASSLSDRGLDEQYF